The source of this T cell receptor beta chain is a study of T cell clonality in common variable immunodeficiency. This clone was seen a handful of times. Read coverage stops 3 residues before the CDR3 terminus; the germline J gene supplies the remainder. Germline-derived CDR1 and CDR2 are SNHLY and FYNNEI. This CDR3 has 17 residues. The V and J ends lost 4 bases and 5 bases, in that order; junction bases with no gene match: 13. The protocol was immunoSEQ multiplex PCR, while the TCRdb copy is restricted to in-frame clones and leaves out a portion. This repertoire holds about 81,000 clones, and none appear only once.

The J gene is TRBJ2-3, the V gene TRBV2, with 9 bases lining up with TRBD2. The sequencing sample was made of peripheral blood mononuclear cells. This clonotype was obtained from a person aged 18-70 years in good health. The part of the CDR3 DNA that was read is TGTGCCAGCAGTGCGGAGGCGGCGGGAGGGCCCCAAGATACG. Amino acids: CASSAEAAGGPQDT. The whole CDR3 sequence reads CASSAEAAGGPQDTQYF.